Listed below are T cell receptor beta chains from one sample, sequenced in a study of cytomegalovirus exposure and HLA in healthy donors. The assay was immunoSEQ multiplex PCR, and TCRdb's table has in-frame clones only and misses some. The sample lists 100,000 to 150,000 clones; about 74% were seen once. Input material: PBMCs. Receptors originate from a woman in her 50s in good health and CMV-seropositive. The CDR3 runs from the conserved cysteine through the conserved F or W. The D gene is left open where the match is weak. Rows may omit the clone size; those that give it use once, few, many or a size class.

CDR3nt: TGTGCCAGCAGCCTGGACAGGGTCAACGAGCAGTACTTC; CDR3aa: CASSLDRVNEQYF; j_gene: TRBJ2-7; len: 13; v_gene: TRBV4-2; abundance: once; d_gene: TRBD1
CDR3nt: TGTGCCAGCACCTCGCTCGCAGGGTTATACGAGCAGTACTTC; CDR3aa: CASTSLAGLYEQYF; j_gene: TRBJ2-7; len: 14; v_gene: TRBV6-6; abundance: -; d_gene: -
CDR3nt: TGTGCCAGCAGTGAAGAATGGACAGGGGACTACGAGCAGTACTTC; CDR3aa: CASSEEWTGDYEQYF; j_gene: TRBJ2-7; len: 15; v_gene: TRBV6-1; abundance: -; d_gene: TRBD1
CDR3nt: TGTGCCAGCAACGAACAGTTCGTCCAAGAGACCCAGTACTTC; CDR3aa: CASNEQFVQETQYF; j_gene: TRBJ2-5; len: 14; v_gene: TRBV2; abundance: -; d_gene: -
CDR3nt: TGTGCCAGTAGTACCGGGGGGCGGGGAGAGACCCAGTACTTC; CDR3aa: CASSTGGRGETQYF; j_gene: TRBJ2-5; len: 14; v_gene: TRBV19; abundance: -; d_gene: -
CDR3nt: TGTGCCAGCAGCTTATCCAGGCCAGACCAAGAGACCCAGTACTTC; CDR3aa: CASSLSRPDQETQYF; j_gene: TRBJ2-5; len: 15; v_gene: TRBV7-4; abundance: -; d_gene: -
CDR3nt: TGTGCCAGCAGCTCCCGACAGGGACGACAGGATGGAAACACCATATATTTT; CDR3aa: CASSSRQGRQDGNTIYF; j_gene: TRBJ1-3; len: 17; v_gene: TRBV11-3; abundance: few; d_gene: TRBD1
CDR3nt: TGCGCCAGCAGCTCCCCCCCTAGCGACTACACCGGGGAGCTGTTTTTT; CDR3aa: CASSSPPSDYTGELFF; j_gene: TRBJ2-2; len: 16; v_gene: TRBV5-1; abundance: -; d_gene: -
CDR3nt: TGTGCCATCAGGACAGGGGACTATGGCTACACCTTC; CDR3aa: CAIRTGDYGYTF; j_gene: TRBJ1-2; len: 12; v_gene: TRBV10-3; abundance: once; d_gene: TRBD1
CDR3nt: TGTGCCAGCATGGACAGGGGAAATGCTGAAGCTTTCTTT; CDR3aa: CASMDRGNAEAFF; j_gene: TRBJ1-1; len: 13; v_gene: TRBV21-1; abundance: -; d_gene: -
CDR3nt: TGTGCCAGCAGCTTTATTGTTGATTCACCCCTCCACTTT; CDR3aa: CASSFIVDSPLHF; j_gene: TRBJ1-6; len: 13; v_gene: TRBV11-2; abundance: -; d_gene: -
CDR3nt: TGTGCCAGCAGCTTGAGAAGGGCAGGGAATGGCTACACCTTC; CDR3aa: CASSLRRAGNGYTF; j_gene: TRBJ1-2; len: 14; v_gene: TRBV5-4; abundance: -; d_gene: -
CDR3nt: TGTGCCACCAGCAGTGCCAGGGGGGCGAACACTGAAGCTTTCTTT; CDR3aa: CATSSARGANTEAFF; j_gene: TRBJ1-1; len: 15; v_gene: TRBV15; abundance: -; d_gene: TRBD1
CDR3nt: TGTGCCATCAGTCGGTCAGGGTCTGACGGCTACACCTTC; CDR3aa: CAISRSGSDGYTF; j_gene: TRBJ1-2; len: 13; v_gene: TRBV10-3; abundance: -; d_gene: -
CDR3nt: TGTGCCAGCAGCTTGGTGGGAGGGGAAGCTTTCTTT; CDR3aa: CASSLVGGEAFF; j_gene: TRBJ1-1; len: 12; v_gene: TRBV5-6; abundance: few; d_gene: -
CDR3nt: TGTGCCAGTAGTAATCTAGCGGGGTCCTCGAGGGAGCAGTACTTC; CDR3aa: CASSNLAGSSREQYF; j_gene: TRBJ2-7; len: 15; v_gene: TRBV19; abundance: -; d_gene: TRBD2
CDR3nt: TGTGCCAGCAGCTTGATACCAGGGGACGTAGCCCAGCATTTT; CDR3aa: CASSLIPGDVAQHF; j_gene: TRBJ1-5; len: 14; v_gene: TRBV5-8; abundance: -; d_gene: -
CDR3nt: TGTGCCAGCAGCCGTGGGGGGGGCGAGTTTGCCTACGAGCAGTACTTC; CDR3aa: CASSRGGGEFAYEQYF; j_gene: TRBJ2-7; len: 16; v_gene: TRBV11-3; abundance: few; d_gene: -
CDR3nt: TGTGCCAGTAGTCTCCAGGGAATCGCCAGCACAGATACGCAGTATTTT; CDR3aa: CASSLQGIASTDTQYF; j_gene: TRBJ2-3; len: 16; v_gene: TRBV19; abundance: -; d_gene: -
CDR3nt: TGCGCCAGCAGCCGCGGACTAGCGGGGGGAACGCAGTATTTT; CDR3aa: CASSRGLAGGTQYF; j_gene: TRBJ2-3; len: 14; v_gene: TRBV4-1; abundance: -; d_gene: TRBD2
CDR3nt: TGTGCCAGCAGCGTAGGGGTCCGGACAGGCCCAGGGAATTCACCCCTCCACTTT; CDR3aa: CASSVGVRTGPGNSPLHF; j_gene: TRBJ1-6; len: 18; v_gene: TRBV9; abundance: -; d_gene: TRBD1
CDR3nt: TGTGCCAGGTTAACACAGGGGGGGGACACTGAAGCTTTCTTT; CDR3aa: CARLTQGGDTEAFF; j_gene: TRBJ1-1; len: 14; v_gene: TRBV7-9; abundance: few; d_gene: TRBD1
CDR3nt: TGTGCCAGTAGTAAGGAGTCCAGCTCTGGAAACACCATATATTTT; CDR3aa: CASSKESSSGNTIYF; j_gene: TRBJ1-3; len: 15; v_gene: TRBV19; abundance: -; d_gene: -
CDR3nt: TGTGCCAGCAGCCGAGAAGGGACAGGGGGTTCACCCCTCCACTTC; CDR3aa: CASSREGTGGSPLHF; j_gene: TRBJ1-6; len: 15; v_gene: TRBV7-2; abundance: -; d_gene: TRBD1
CDR3nt: TGCGCCAGCAGCTTGGCCCATATGGGAGGCACAGATACGCAGTATTTT; CDR3aa: CASSLAHMGGTDTQYF; j_gene: TRBJ2-3; len: 16; v_gene: TRBV5-1; abundance: once; d_gene: -
CDR3nt: TGCGCCAGCAGCCAAGGAGGTAGCGGGGGGGCTCGGACCGGGGAGCTGTTTTTT; CDR3aa: CASSQGGSGGARTGELFF; j_gene: TRBJ2-2; len: 18; v_gene: TRBV4-1; abundance: -; d_gene: TRBD2
CDR3nt: TGTGCCAGCAGCCCCGGGGGGGTAAACAATGAGCAGTTCTTC; CDR3aa: CASSPGGVNNEQFF; j_gene: TRBJ2-1; len: 14; v_gene: TRBV7-2; abundance: -; d_gene: TRBD2
CDR3nt: TGCGCCAGCACCTCTTGGTCAGGGGGCACTGAAGCTTTCTTT; CDR3aa: CASTSWSGGTEAFF; j_gene: TRBJ1-1; len: 14; v_gene: TRBV10-2; abundance: -; d_gene: TRBD1
CDR3nt: TGTGCCAGCAGTTATGGGGGACAGTACACTGAAGCTTTCTTT; CDR3aa: CASSYGGQYTEAFF; j_gene: TRBJ1-1; len: 14; v_gene: TRBV6-6; abundance: -; d_gene: TRBD1
CDR3nt: TGTGCCAGTAGTATAGACCTATTCAGCGGGACAGGGAAGGAACAGCCCCAGCATTTT; CDR3aa: CASSIDLFSGTGKEQPQHF; j_gene: TRBJ1-5; len: 19; v_gene: TRBV19; abundance: -; d_gene: TRBD1
CDR3nt: TGTGCCAGCAGCTCTTCCGGGACTGGGGCCTACAATGAGCAGTTCTTC; CDR3aa: CASSSSGTGAYNEQFF; j_gene: TRBJ2-1; len: 16; v_gene: TRBV5-6; abundance: -; d_gene: -
CDR3nt: TGTGCCAGTAGTAAGGTATCAGGGCCGTACAATGAGCAGTTCTTC; CDR3aa: CASSKVSGPYNEQFF; j_gene: TRBJ2-1; len: 15; v_gene: TRBV19; abundance: once; d_gene: -
CDR3nt: TGTGCCTGGAGTGGGCTAGCGGGGGTCGGGGATACGCAGTATTTT; CDR3aa: CAWSGLAGVGDTQYF; j_gene: TRBJ2-3; len: 15; v_gene: TRBV30; abundance: -; d_gene: TRBD2
CDR3nt: TGTGCCAGCAGCCCCTTAGTATCGACTGAAGCTTTCTTT; CDR3aa: CASSPLVSTEAFF; j_gene: TRBJ1-1; len: 13; v_gene: TRBV7-2; abundance: -; d_gene: -
CDR3nt: TGTGCCTGGAGTGTAGCGGAGACAGGGAAGCATTTT; CDR3aa: CAWSVAETGKHF; j_gene: TRBJ1-5; len: 12; v_gene: TRBV30; abundance: -; d_gene: TRBD1
CDR3nt: TGTGCCAGCAGCTTGGATCTGACTAGCGGGGGATGGGCCGGGGAGCTGTTTTTT; CDR3aa: CASSLDLTSGGWAGELFF; j_gene: TRBJ2-2; len: 18; v_gene: TRBV5-6; abundance: -; d_gene: TRBD2
CDR3nt: TGTGCCAGCTCCCGGGGAGGCCTTTATGGCTACACCTTC; CDR3aa: CASSRGGLYGYTF; j_gene: TRBJ1-2; len: 13; v_gene: TRBV6-1; abundance: few; d_gene: -
CDR3nt: TGTGCCAGCACCCTAGACAGGAAGCCTTTCTTT; CDR3aa: CASTLDRKPFF; j_gene: TRBJ1-1; len: 11; v_gene: TRBV2; abundance: -; d_gene: -
CDR3nt: TGTGCCAGTAGGGCAGGAAGCTCCTATAATTCACCCCTCCACTTT; CDR3aa: CASRAGSSYNSPLHF; j_gene: TRBJ1-6; len: 15; v_gene: TRBV19; abundance: few; d_gene: -
CDR3nt: TGTGCCAGCAGTGGAAGGACAGGGCGTTCCACAGATACGCAGTATTTT; CDR3aa: CASSGRTGRSTDTQYF; j_gene: TRBJ2-3; len: 16; v_gene: TRBV2; abundance: -; d_gene: TRBD1